Given below is one T cell receptor (beta chain) in context. This specimen belongs to a study of T cells in Graves' hyperthyroidism and ophthalmopathy. It was RNA transcripts that yielded the amplified TCR beta CDR3 regions. RT-PCR in the first round (using the HTBI primer set) targeted the TCR CDR3. TCRdb recomputed calls from the multiplex PCR reads with MiXCR, one row per CDR3 protein. The sample consists of 380,000 or so distinct CDR3 sequences, roughly 19% of them appearing once. The CDR3 length is 16 residues. CDR1 and CDR2 from the germline V gene are SGHVS and FQNEAQ. Trimming cost V 1 base and J 0 bases, with 13 bases left between them. Hyperthyroidism in the patients, aged 18 to 65, was newly diagnosed and under 2 months in duration. The study left out patients who had uncontrolled infection, other autoimmune disease, pregnancy or lactation. Diagnoses were made from clinical symptoms, serum measures (thyroxine and TRAb), thyroid ultrasound and orbital computed tomography.

This rearrangement joins TRBV7-8 to TRBJ2-7, with D perhaps TRBD1 or TRBD2 (7 bases each). The clonotype comes from a woman aged 18-29 years with Graves' hyperthyroidism. Material: blood. CDR3 amino acids: CASSLVGGTASYEQYF. CDR3 nucleotides: TGTGCCAGCAGCTTAGTCGGGGGGACAGCCTCCTACGAGCAGTACTTC.